These T cell receptor beta chains were read from a single sample in a study of cytomegalovirus exposure and HLA in healthy donors. Produced via immunoSEQ multiplex PCR; TCRdb's table is partial and in-frame only. The repertoire holds 250,000 or so clones, with around 90% as singletons. The specimen was PBMCs. All receptors come from a girl aged 2 to 10 in good health and CMV-seronegative. Each CDR3 is given with its conserved first and last residue. Each record gives: clone size, J gene, V gene, D gene, CDR3 DNA, CDR3 protein. The D gene is left open where the match is weak. Size tells how often a clone was seen (once, few, many) or the class of an expanded clone, and some rows leave it out.

>.|TRBJ2-2|TRBV6-1|.
TGTGCCAGCAGTGTAGGAGGGGCCCCCCCGACCGGGGAGCTGTTTTTT
CASSVGGAPPTGELFF
>.|TRBJ2-7|TRBV16|.
TGTGCCAGCAGCCCCGACGGGAGACGCTACGAGCAGTACTTC
CASSPDGRRYEQYF
>.|TRBJ2-7|TRBV5-1|.
TGCGCCAGCAGCTTGTCGACAGCCTACGAGCAGTACTTC
CASSLSTAYEQYF
>.|TRBJ1-3|TRBV2|.
TGTGCCAGCAGTTCAAGCCCCTCTGGAAACACCATATATTTT
CASSSSPSGNTIYF
>.|TRBJ1-4|TRBV7-9|.
TGTGCCAGCAGCATTACCCGGGGAACAGAAAAACTGTTTTTT
CASSITRGTEKLFF
>.|TRBJ2-3|TRBV29-1|.
TGCAGCGCAACCCCCCTAAGGGGTGAAGATACGCAGTATTTT
CSATPLRGEDTQYF
>.|TRBJ2-7|TRBV28|.
TGTGCCAGCAGTTTAACAGGGCACGACGAGCAGTACTTC
CASSLTGHDEQYF
>.|TRBJ1-2|TRBV7-9|TRBD1
TGTGCCAGCAGCTACCGGGACAGGGGTATCTATGGCTACACCTTC
CASSYRDRGIYGYTF
>.|TRBJ1-2|TRBV10-3|.
TGTGCCATCAGTACGATTGTGGCAGGCGAACAGGGTGGCTACACCTTC
CAISTIVAGEQGGYTF
>.|TRBJ2-7|TRBV6-5|.
TGTGCCAGCAGCCCTAGCTACGAGCAGTACTTC
CASSPSYEQYF
>.|TRBJ2-1|TRBV6-1|.
TGTGCCAGCAGTGAAGCGCTGGGCGGGTGGTCCTACAATGAGCAGTTCTTC
CASSEALGGWSYNEQFF
>.|TRBJ1-1|TRBV29-1|TRBD1
TGCAGCGCTATTACAGGGGCAAAGAACACTGAAGCTTTCTTT
CSAITGAKNTEAFF
>once|TRBJ1-1|TRBV15|TRBD1
TGTGCCACCAGCAGAGCACAGGGGCCCAACACTGAAGCTTTCTTT
CATSRAQGPNTEAFF
>.|TRBJ1-5|TRBV30|TRBD1
TGTGCCTGGACTTGGACAGGGGGCAATCAGCCCCAGCATTTT
CAWTWTGGNQPQHF
>.|TRBJ1-2|TRBV21-1|.
TGTGCCAGCAGCAAAGGCTACAGGGGTGGCGGCTACACCTTC
CASSKGYRGGGYTF
>.|TRBJ1-1|TRBV5-8|.
TGTGCCAGCAGCCTAACAGGCTCCCCTGAAGCTTTCTTT
CASSLTGSPEAFF
>few|TRBJ2-7|TRBV19|.
TGTGCCAGTAGTAACCGCCGGGGTTTAGGGCAGTACTTC
CASSNRRGLGQYF
>.|TRBJ1-5|TRBV2|.
TGTGCCAGCAGTGGGGGCAGGGTGAGCAATCAGCCCCAGCATTTT
CASSGGRVSNQPQHF
>.|TRBJ2-7|TRBV13|TRBD2
TGTGCCAGCAGCCCGCAAGGGACTAGCGGGTCGGGAGAGCAGTACTTC
CASSPQGTSGSGEQYF
>.|TRBJ1-2|TRBV6-5|.
TGTGCCAGCAGTCCCGGTGTAGATAACTATGGCTACACCTTC
CASSPGVDNYGYTF
>.|TRBJ1-2|TRBV19|.
TGTGCCAGTAGTAGAACCACAGGGTTGAGGGGCTACACCTTC
CASSRTTGLRGYTF
>.|TRBJ1-1|TRBV2|.
TGTGCCAGCAGGAGGGACTCCCTGGGCGCTGAAGCTTTCTTT
CASRRDSLGAEAFF
>.|TRBJ1-2|TRBV19|.
TGTGCCAGTAGTATAGCCCGTTCGTATGGCTACACCTTC
CASSIARSYGYTF
>.|TRBJ1-1|TRBV2|TRBD1
TGTGCCAGCAGTCGGACAGGCCCCACTGAAGCTTTCTTT
CASSRTGPTEAFF
>.|TRBJ2-6|TRBV19|.
TGTGCCACTCTCGGGGTTGGGGCCAACGTCCTGACTTTC
CATLGVGANVLTF
>.|TRBJ1-2|TRBV19|TRBD1
TGTGCCAGTAGTAGTTTGACAGGGGCCAACCTGCGTCCTGGCTACACCTTC
CASSSLTGANLRPGYTF
>.|TRBJ2-7|TRBV15|TRBD1
TGTGCCACCGCCCTTCCGAGGGGGCTATCCTACGAGCAGTACTTC
CATALPRGLSYEQYF